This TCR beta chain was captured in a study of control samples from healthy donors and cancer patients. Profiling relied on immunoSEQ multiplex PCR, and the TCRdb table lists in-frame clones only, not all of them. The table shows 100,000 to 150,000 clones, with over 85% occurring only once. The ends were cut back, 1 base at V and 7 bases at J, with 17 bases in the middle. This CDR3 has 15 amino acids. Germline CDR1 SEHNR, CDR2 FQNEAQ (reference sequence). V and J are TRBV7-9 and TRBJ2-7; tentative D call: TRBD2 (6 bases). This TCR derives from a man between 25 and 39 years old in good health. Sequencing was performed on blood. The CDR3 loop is CASSLVANPAGEQYF. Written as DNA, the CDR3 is TGTGCCAGCAGCTTAGTAGCAAACCCGGCGGGGGAGCAGTACTTC. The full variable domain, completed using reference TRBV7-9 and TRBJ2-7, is DTGVSQNPRHKITKRGQNVTFRCDPISEHNRLYWYRQTLGQGPEFLTYFQNEAQLEKSRLLSDRFSAERPKGSFSTLEIQRTEQGDSAMYLCASSLVANPAGEQYFGPGTRLTVT.